The 18 T cell receptor beta chains below were found in one sample sequenced in a study of blood T cells in healthy people across ages (dated by TCRdb to about 2015). Preparation of the library involved 5' RACE. Sequencing relied on an Illumina HiSeq 2500. A second PCR of roughly 7 to 11 cycles was performed with a sample-barcoded 5' primer and a J-beta primer mix. TCRdb handled the public reads itself, with Q25 trimming in fastp and clone calling in MiXCR, and kept productive beta chains. Each record represents a unique CDR3 protein, reported with the most common genes and DNA among its rows. In all, the sample holds about 1.6 million distinct CDR3 sequences, and around 36% of those were seen once. Clones ranked in the top ten supply approximately 10% of the sample. The sample was blood. The source of these receptors is a woman aged 30 to 39 in good health.

V and J are TRBV3-1 and TRBJ1-2, with a tentative D call TRBD1 (6 bases). V was pared by 0 bases and J by 7 bases, with 9 bases between. CDR3 length: 13 residues. Germline values: CDR1 LGHDT, CDR2 YNNKEL (reference sequence). The CDR3 coding sequence is TGTGCCAGCAGCCAAGAAGCAGGGGCTGGCTACACCTTC. This encodes CASSQEAGAGYTF. Drawing the rest from reference TRBV3-1 and TRBJ1-2, the complete variable domain is DTAVSQTPKYLVTQMGNDKSIKCEQNLGHDTMYWYKQDSKKFLKIMFSYNNKELIINETVPNRFSPKSPDKAHLNLHINSLELGDSAVYFCASSQEAGAGYTFGSGTRLTVV.

V gene TRBV10-3 combines with J gene TRBJ2-1, with D perhaps TRBD1 or TRBD2 (5 bases each). CDR1 and CDR2 (germline): ENHRY, SYGVKD. The CDR3 has 11 residues. The germline V and J ends were trimmed by 4 bases and 12 bases, with 10 bases remaining between them. CDR3 sequence reads: CAISGGAGQFF. The CDR3 DNA follows: TGTGCCATCAGTGGAGGGGCGGGGCAGTTCTTC.

There are many counts of this clonotype. The chain combines TRBV4-1 with TRBJ2-5; possible D gene TRBD2, 5 bases. The length of the CDR3 is 14 residues. Germline V gene data show CDR1 as MGHRA and CDR2 as YSYEKL. V lost 3 bases to trimming and J lost 5 bases, with 13 bases between them. CDR3 region: CASSHGTGEETQYF. The CDR3 coding sequence is TGCGCCAGCAGCCATGGTACCGGGGAGGAGACCCAGTACTTC.

This clonotype was seen repeatedly, ten times or more. The chain has TRBV4-1 and TRBJ2-7, with TRBD2 identical over 8 bases. Per the germline V gene, CDR1 is MGHRA and CDR2 is YSYEKL. Trimming took 2 bases from V and 6 from J; bases not matched to a gene: 3. The CDR3 contains 13 residues. The CDR3: CASSQPGGAEQYF. In DNA, the CDR3 is TGCGCCAGCAGCCAACCCGGGGGGGCCGAGCAGTACTTC.

CDR3 residues: CASTLDRAGTEAFF. The CDR3 DNA reads as TGTGCCAGCACCCTCGACAGGGCAGGCACTGAAGCTTTCTTT. The chain employs TRBV12-3 or TRBV12-4 and TRBJ1-1; 7 nucleotides agree with TRBD1. The ends lost 7 bases at V and 4 bases at J; junction bases unmatched: 9. CDR3 length equals 14 residues.

This clonotype was recorded a few times. The rearrangement uses TRBV2 and TRBJ2-6; tentative D call: TRBD1 (5 bases). The CDR3 has 15 amino acids. V shed 1 base and J shed 2 bases, with 6 bases lying between them. Germline V gene sequence: CDR1 SNHLY, CDR2 FYNNEI. The CDR3 is CASSEGGAGANVLTF. The CDR3 region has the DNA TGTGCCAGCAGTGAAGGGGGCGCTGGGGCCAACGTCCTGACTTTC.

This clonotype was picked up a small number of times. The genes are TRBV7-3 and TRBJ2-3; 12 positions match TRBD2. J was trimmed by 3 bases and V by 0 bases; bases with no gene match: 10. The CDR3 is 19 residues long. Germline-derived CDR1 and CDR2 are SGHTA and FQGTGA. CDR3 sequence (DNA): TGTGCCAGCAGCTTAACAGCTAGCGGGGGGGCGAGTGCGACAGATACGCAGTATTTT. Translation gives CASSLTASGGASATDTQYF.

The chain recombines TRBV18 with TRBJ1-1; 7 bases are a match to TRBD1. CDR3 size: 16 residues. Germline CDR1 reads KGHSH; CDR2 reads LQKENI. Unmatched junction bases numbered 5, after V lost 1 base and J lost 0 bases. The CDR3 DNA sequence: TGTGCCAGCTCACCACAGGCAGGGGGGTTGAACACTGAAGCTTTCTTT. Translation gives CASSPQAGGLNTEAFF.

As regards this clonotype: One base away lies a much larger clone, so this may be a sequencing read error. The chain uses TRBV27 and TRBJ2-6; TRBD1 matches 11 bases. Germline CDR1 reads MNHEY; CDR2 reads SMNVEV (reference sequence). This CDR3 is built from 17 residues. This CDR3 is CASRPGTGGSGANVPTF. CDR3 nucleotide sequence: TGTGCCAGCAGACCTGGGACAGGGGGATCTGGGGCCAACGTCCCGACTTTC.

This clonotype appeared many times. The rearrangement joins TRBV4-2 to TRBJ1-6; weak D call: TRBD1 (5 bases). Deletions cut 3 bases from V and 10 bases from J, with 13 bases between. The CDR3 extends over 14 amino acids. The V gene's germline CDR1 is LGHNA and CDR2 YNFKEQ. The DNA for the CDR3 is TGTGCCAGCAGCCAGGGGACCGGTAACTCACCCCTCCACTTT. This codes for CASSQGTGNSPLHF.

The chain carries TRBV27 and TRBJ1-5, with D maybe TRBD1 (5 bases). CDR3 length: 14 residues. The ends were cut back, 3 bases at V and 5 bases at J, with 11 bases in the middle. Germline CDR1 is MNHEY and CDR2 is SMNVEV (reference sequence). This CDR3 is CASSFGRVDQPQHF. Written as DNA, the CDR3 is TGTGCCAGCAGTTTCGGCAGGGTGGATCAGCCCCAGCATTTT.

The chain has TRBV4-1 and TRBJ1-4; 8 bases match TRBD1. This CDR3 has 14 residues. The V segment lost 10 bases and the J segment 3 bases; nucleotides outside the gene matches: 7. Germline loops: CDR1 MGHRA, CDR2 YSYEKL. The DNA of the CDR3 is TGCGCCACTCGATCAGGGGGCTCTAATGAAAAACTGTTTTTT. Protein: CATRSGGSNEKLFF.

The chain links TRBV7-9 to TRBJ2-7, with D perhaps TRBD1 (6 bases). Germline assignment: CDR1 SEHNR and CDR2 FQNEAQ (reference sequence). The V and J ends lost 8 bases and 5 bases respectively, with 13 bases between them. This CDR3 contains 12 residues. CDR3 sequence reads: CASLGRGDEQYF. Written as DNA, the CDR3 is TGTGCCAGCTTGGGCAGGGGAGACGAGCAGTACTTC. Variable domain in full (rest from reference TRBV7-9 and TRBJ2-7): DTGVSQNPRHKITKRGQNVTFRCDPISEHNRLYWYRQTLGQGPEFLTYFQNEAQLEKSRLLSDRFSAERPKGSFSTLEIQRTEQGDSAMYLCASLGRGDEQYFGPGTRLTVT.

This sequence joins TRBV3-1 and TRBJ1-4, with 8 bases aligning to TRBD1. Germline V gene data show CDR1 as LGHDT and CDR2 as YNNKEL (reference sequence). V trimming: 0 bases; J trimming: 7 bases; junction bases outside the gene matches: 10. The CDR3 loop spans 17 amino acids. As DNA, the CDR3 is TGTGCCAGCAGCCAAGATCTGCCTTGGACAGGGAGTGAAAAACTGTTTTTT. Amino acid sequence: CASSQDLPWTGSEKLFF.

This clonotype came up a few times. The J gene is TRBJ2-5, the V gene TRBV4-1; 8 nucleotides align to TRBD2. Germline V lookup: CDR1 MGHRA, CDR2 YSYEKL. The V and J ends lost 4 bases and 7 bases, in that order; junction bases with no gene match: 5. This CDR3 has 13 residues. This chain's CDR3 is CASSPTSEATQYF. The CDR3, as DNA: TGCGCCAGCAGCCCGACTAGCGAGGCGACCCAGTACTTC.

Only a few counts were recorded for this clonotype. V usage is TRBV19 and J usage is TRBJ2-4, with 7 bases identical to TRBD2. V shed 3 bases, J shed 7 bases, and the junction held 6 bases outside the gene matches. This CDR3 has 14 amino acids. Germline values: CDR1 LNHDA, CDR2 SQIVND (reference sequence). CDR3 sequence reads: CASSIAGVGNIQYF. In nucleotides, the CDR3 is TGTGCCAGTAGTATCGCGGGGGTTGGGAACATTCAGTACTTC.

The chain has TRBV27 and TRBJ2-7; D uncertain. The germline V gene encodes CDR1 MNHEY and CDR2 SMNVEV (reference sequence). Trimming stripped 3 bases from V and 0 bases from J, with 12 bases between. The CDR3 totals 15 residues. CDR3 in DNA: TGTGCCAGCAGTTTGAAGGGCATTAGCTCCTACGAGCAGTACTTC. Protein sequence: CASSLKGISSYEQYF.

This clonotype has only a few counts. This chain links TRBV28 with TRBJ2-7; TRBD1 matches at 10 bases. Germline trimming cut 1 base from V and 3 bases from J; bases unmatched to any gene: 6. This CDR3 has 16 residues. Germline CDR1 MDHEN, CDR2 SYDVKM. The CDR3 is CASSLYGWDRGYEQYF. In nucleotides, the CDR3 is TGTGCCAGCAGTTTATATGGGTGGGACAGGGGCTACGAGCAGTACTTC.